This TCR beta chain emerged from a study of blood T cell repertoires in COVID-19. About the study: Researchers got acute and convalescent COVID-19 samples from the United States, Italy and Spain. T cells, B-cell-depleted T cells, or PBMCs provided the cDNA or gDNA that served as material.

Germline CDR1 LGHDT, CDR2 YNNKEL (reference sequence). This CDR3 has 12 amino acids. Trimming took 4 bases from V and 6 from J, leaving 6 bases between them. Cohort 3 recovery required two negative PCRs, clearance, or symptom resolution. Sequencing used immunoSEQ multiplex PCR; TCRdb keeps in-frame clones, though not all of them. The data contain approximately 230,000 clones, about 89% of them singletons. Source material: PBMCs or T cells enriched from blood (not recorded which). The chain has TRBV3-1 (or the pseudogene TRBV3-2) and TRBJ2-2; D call uncertain. The receptor was isolated from a woman between 25 and 40 years old who had recovered from COVID-19. CDR3 in DNA: TGTGCCAGCAGCCCCCGGGCCGGGGAGCTGTTTTTT. Translating gives CASSPRAGELFF.